This T cell receptor beta chain was captured by sequencing in a study of T cells in Graves' hyperthyroidism and ophthalmopathy. In germline, CDR1 is SGHTA, CDR2 FQGNSA. The V gene lost 6 bases and the J gene lost 9 bases, with 18 bases spanning the gap. This CDR3 has 14 amino acids. The CDR3 regions of TCR beta were amplified from RNA transcripts. Carried out on the TCR CDR3, a first-round RT-PCR used the HTBI primer set. One entry per CDR3 protein, called by TCRdb with MiXCR from the multiplex PCR reads. There are roughly 200,000 distinct CDR3 sequences in the sample; about a sixth occur only once, and roughly 55% lies in the top ten.

This receptor was taken from a woman aged 50 to 65 with Graves' hyperthyroidism. The sequenced sample consisted of blood. This chain uses TRBV7-2 with TRBJ2-1, with D possibly being TRBD1 (6 bases). The DNA for the CDR3 is TGTGCCAGCAGGGGCCCGGGACACCTCGGTGAGCAGTTCTTC. Its translation: CASRGPGHLGEQFF.